In this sample, the clone carrying this T cell receptor beta chain turned up a few times. Its antigen is undetermined. This sample is drawn from a study of CD8 T cells in ankylosing spondylitis. Study-level results: Several highly homologous variants made up a TCR beta motif, and this motif appeared characteristic of ankylosing spondylitis blood. Significant enrichment of disease-linked clones was reportedly seen in matched ankylosing spondylitis synovial fluid.

Each CDR3 protein gets one entry after TCRdb re-called the 5' RACE reads with MiXCR. The sample carries more than 600,000 distinct CDR3 sequences, 15% to 20% recorded once. J gave up 5 bases and V 6 bases, and 10 bases lay outside the gene matches. Germline loops: CDR1 DFQATT, CDR2 SNEGSKA (reference sequence). The CDR3 has 14 amino acids. The specimen was blood, either unsorted or a sorted T cell fraction (not recorded which). This receptor was taken from a male donor with ankylosing spondylitis. This chain uses TRBV20-1 with TRBJ1-5; 7 bases match TRBD1. The chain's CDR3 is CSARPTGQHQPQHF. The CDR3 DNA sequence: TGCAGTGCGCGGCCCACGGGACAGCATCAGCCCCAGCATTTT.